The subject of this entry is one T cell receptor (beta chain). No cognate antigen has been identified for it. No much larger clone is present one base from it, and per-base qualities are unavailable. The data were taken from a study of T cells after yellow fever vaccination (dated by TCRdb to the late 2010s). Turning to the overall study: The SMART-Seq v4 Ultra Low Input RNA kit was used to prepare libraries from fractions with low cell numbers. To follow T-cell clones before and after both primary and booster YFV17D yellow fever vaccination, bulk TCR alpha and beta repertoires underwent longitudinal sequencing. Two healthy male donors made up the cohort, one aged 18 to 30 years and the other aged 30 to 40 years. Blood was drawn at multiple timepoints before and after primary and secondary immunization, with bulk PBMC replicates and cell subsets isolated.

On the study overall, not on this receptor specifically: Computational filtering was needed because FACS-sorted repertoires could contain abundant contaminating clonotypes from the bulk population. Because the study included only two donors, the extent to which the findings can be generalized is limited. The secondary T-cell response was found to be weaker but faster than the primary response, with a peak reached on day 5 rather than on day 15. A small fraction of clonotypes appeared in both the CD4 and CD8 compartments, likely as a result of convergent recombination. After the booster, most clones that had expanded after primary vaccination were detected again (around 96% of CD4 and under 90% of CD8), suggesting broad maintenance of memory.

The sequencing machine was an Illumina NovaSeq 6000. TCR cDNA was made using 5'RACE template switching, a step that added a universal primer site and unique molecular identifiers. cDNA synthesis was primed from both the TCR alpha and TCR beta constant segments. Libraries were amplified in two PCR steps, with sample barcodes and sequencing adapters added in the second step. Sequencing of libraries was performed on Illumina HiSeq 2500 (2x100 bp) or NovaSeq (2x150 bp). As for how the authors treated the data: Demultiplexing of reads and collapsing into UMI consensus sequences were performed with MIGEC, and V(D)J alignment was carried out with MiXCR. Vaccine-responding clonotypes were defined with edgeR using replicate PBMC samples, requiring FDR below 0.01 and a log2 fold change above 5 up to day 15. Bulk clonotypes were assigned CD4 or CD8 identity according to which sequenced CD4 or CD8 repertoire held them at higher abundance. The public reads were run again by TCRdb, first through fastp at Q25 and then through MiXCR, and only productive beta chains were kept. Rows merge per CDR3 protein into single entries with the most common DNA and genes. The V and J calls follow TCRdb's processing rather than the paper's. The sample table lists 250,000 to 400,000 distinct CDR3 sequences, 3.5% to 5% of them with a count of one. The ten largest clones represent roughly a fifth of the sample.

Trimming accounts for 0 bases at V and 8 bases at J, while the number of junction bases matched to no gene is 3. CDR1 and CDR2 (MGHRA, YSYEKL) derive from the germline V gene. The CDR3 numbers 14 residues from cysteine through phenylalanine. Just CDR3 DNA is preserved here, 42 bases in frame from base 1. Taken with the paper, the label for treatment or condition translates to: live attenuated yellow fever vaccine strain. At each blood-draw timepoint, two biological replicates of bulk PBMCs were collected. PBMCs were isolated from peripheral blood using a standard Ficoll-Paque protocol. TriZol was used to extract RNA from bulk PBMCs, CD4 and CD8 fractions, and dextramer-positive and dextramer-negative fractions.

The chain links TRBV4-1 with TRBJ2-1, with 8 junctional bases fitting TRBD1. The TCR sequence derives from a man aged 18 to 29 who received the YFV17D yellow fever vaccine. The sample consisted of PBMCs, taken 15 days after the yellow fever booster vaccination. The nucleotide sequence is TGCGCCAGCAGCCAAGAAGACAGGGGAGATGAGCAGTTCTTC. Protein translation: CASSQEDRGDEQFF.